These 16 T cell receptor beta chains share one sample of origin, sequenced in a study of blood T cell repertoires in COVID-19. Sequencing was performed with immunoSEQ multiplex PCR; in TCRdb, only in-frame clones are kept and a portion is missing. The repertoire has tens of thousands of clones, around three quarters of them found once; the top ten carry roughly 3.2%. Material: peripheral blood. These receptors all come from a man aged 55 to 69 with acute or convalescent COVID-19.

The chain uses TRBV7-3 and TRBJ2-1; 9 bases fit TRBD1. The CDR3 extends over 16 amino acids. With V trimmed by 1 base and J by 8 bases, 9 bases remained unmatched. The germline V gene encodes CDR1 SGHTA and CDR2 FQGTGA. CDR3 region: CASSLKMGQGRDEQFF. In DNA form, the CDR3 reads TGTGCCAGCAGCTTAAAAATGGGACAGGGTAGAGATGAGCAGTTCTTC.

This chain connects TRBV24-1 to TRBJ1-2, with D possibly TRBD1 on 5 matching bases. CDR3 length: 14 residues. V lost 2 bases, J lost 4 bases, and 10 bases lay in between. The germline V gene has CDR1 KGHDR and CDR2 SFDVKD. CDR3 region: CATSDSRTLYGYTF. The CDR3 DNA sequence: TGTGCCACCAGTGATTCCAGGACACTCTATGGCTACACCTTC.

The rearrangement uses TRBV2 and TRBJ2-2, with 10 bases aligning to TRBD1. The CDR3 totals 15 residues. Germline trimming cut 7 bases from V and 5 bases from J; bases unmatched to any gene: 7. The germline gives CDR1 SNHLY, CDR2 FYNNEI. The CDR3 bases are TGTGCCAGCACCGGGACAGGGGAAGGGACCGGGGAGCTGTTTTTT. It specifies CASTGTGEGTGELFF.

The chain couples TRBV9 to TRBJ1-3; D remains ambiguous. The CDR3 length is 15 residues. V shed 3 bases and J shed 0 bases, with 10 bases lying between them. Looked up from germline, CDR1 is SGDLS and CDR2 is YYNGEE. In nucleotides, the CDR3 is TGTGCCAGCAGCGCCCACGAACTCTCTGGAAACACCATATATTTT. Protein product: CASSAHELSGNTIYF.

This sequence joins TRBV18 and TRBJ1-4, with D tentatively TRBD1 (6 bases). V dropped 5 bases and J dropped 7 bases, with 14 bases sitting between them. The CDR3 covers 14 residues. CDR1 and CDR2 from the germline V gene are KGHSH and LQKENI. CDR3 region: CASSRGMTGEKLFF. CDR3 coding DNA: TGTGCCAGCTCAAGGGGCATGACAGGTGAAAAACTGTTTTTT.

The V call is TRBV19, the J call TRBJ2-6; D is perhaps TRBD2 (5 bases). The CDR3 runs 17 residues. The germline V and J ends were trimmed by 0 bases and 2 bases, with 11 bases remaining between them. Germline V gene data show CDR1 as LNHDA and CDR2 as SQIVND (reference sequence). In DNA, the CDR3 is TGTGCCAGTAGTATAGATCGGGCCGGGGCTGGGGCCAACGTCCTGACTTTC. As protein: CASSIDRAGAGANVLTF.

This clone was seen a few times. This chain links TRBV19 with TRBJ2-7; 7 nucleotides align to TRBD1. The CDR3 covers 14 residues. V lost 3 bases to trimming and J lost 3 bases; unmatched junction nucleotides: 5. CDR1 is LNHDA, CDR2 SQIVND, per germline (reference sequence). The CDR3 is CASSIEGANYEQYF. DNA for the CDR3: TGTGCCAGTAGTATTGAGGGGGCGAACTACGAGCAGTACTTC.

The genes are TRBV4-1 and TRBJ2-4; 7 bases are a match to TRBD2. Looked up from germline, CDR1 is MGHRA and CDR2 is YSYEKL. Losses at the gene ends were 1 base for V and 9 bases for J; bases not matched to a gene: 9. The CDR3 covers 15 residues. The DNA of the CDR3 is TGCGCCAGCAGCCAAGGCCCCGGACTAGATAGCATTCAGTACTTC. This codes for CASSQGPGLDSIQYF.

J is TRBJ2-5 and V is TRBV4-1, with 7 positions matching TRBD2. The CDR3 loop spans 17 amino acids. The V segment lost 1 base and the J segment 5 bases; nucleotides outside the gene matches: 13. Germline lookup yields CDR1 MGHRA and CDR2 YSYEKL. Written as DNA, the CDR3 is TGCGCCAGCAGCCAAGGGCTGGCGGGGGTATTTCAGGAGACCCAGTACTTC. This translates into CASSQGLAGVFQETQYF.

This chain connects TRBV6-5 to TRBJ2-1, with D possibly TRBD2 on 5 matching bases. CDR3 length equals 15 residues. The germline gives CDR1 MNHEY, CDR2 SVGAGI. Trimming took off 4 bases at V and 0 bases at J, with 10 bases between the two ends. The CDR3 loop is CASSLEGGSYNEQFF. The CDR3 DNA sequence: TGTGCCAGCAGTTTAGAGGGTGGCTCCTACAATGAGCAGTTCTTC.

The V call is TRBV7-2, the J call TRBJ1-3, with a weak D call TRBD1 (5 bases). This CDR3 spans 14 amino acids. CDR1 is SGHTA and CDR2 is FQGNSA in the germline V gene. Trimming left V 6 bases short and J 3 bases short, with 12 bases between. The CDR3 coding sequence is TGTGCCAGCAGTAGACAGTCTGGTGGAAACACCATATATTTT. Encoded protein: CASSRQSGGNTIYF.

CDR3 in amino acids: CAISDPSIAGGLETQYF. The CDR3 bases are TGTGCCATCAGTGACCCCTCCATAGCGGGGGGGCTGGAGACCCAGTACTTC. The chain combines TRBV10-3 with TRBJ2-5; 11 bases line up with TRBD2. Germline CDR1 is ENHRY and CDR2 is SYGVKD. V dropped 3 bases and J dropped 5; count of bases not matched to a gene: 11. CDR3 length: 17 amino acids.

The chain links TRBV5-5 to TRBJ1-1; D is ambiguous. The germline V and J ends were trimmed by 0 bases and 0 bases, with 12 bases remaining between them. The V gene's germline CDR1 is SGHKS and CDR2 YYEKEE (reference sequence). This CDR3 spans 16 amino acids. CDR3 amino acids: CASSLERPSMNTEAFF. As DNA, the CDR3 is TGTGCCAGCAGCTTGGAGCGGCCATCCATGAACACTGAAGCTTTCTTT.

This chain connects TRBV11-2 to TRBJ2-3; 7 bases are shared with TRBD2. The germline V gene has CDR1 SGHAT and CDR2 FQNNGV. The CDR3 has 16 residues. With 5 bases clipped from V and 2 bases from J, the junction kept 10 bases outside the gene matches. The CDR3 here is CASSPGGSRVTDTQYF. The CDR3 DNA follows: TGTGCCAGCAGCCCCGGGGGGTCCAGGGTCACAGATACGCAGTATTTT.

This clone has just a few counts. The chain has TRBV6-5 and TRBJ2-7; TRBD1 matches at 8 bases. CDR3 length: 14 residues. V was clipped by 6 bases and J by 1 base; unmatched bases: 5. Per the germline V gene, CDR1 is MNHEY and CDR2 is SVGAGI. The CDR3 region is CASSPDRGSYEQYF. CDR3 in DNA: TGTGCCAGCAGCCCCGACAGGGGATCCTACGAGCAGTACTTC.

This clone was detected once. The chain links TRBV20-1 to TRBJ2-7; TRBD2 matches 11 bases. With V trimmed by 3 bases and J by 2 bases, 15 bases remained unmatched. The CDR3 is made up of 18 amino acids. CDR1 and CDR2 (germline): DFQATT, SNEGSKA (reference sequence). The DNA of the CDR3 is TGCAGTGCTAGTGATTACCTAGCGGGGGGTCTAATGGCCTACGAGCAGTACTTC. Translating gives CSASDYLAGGLMAYEQYF.